This TCR beta chain was sequenced during a study of somatic mutations in cytotoxic T cells in rheumatoid arthritis. Findings of the study overall: Measured CD8+ T-cell clonality, a value compared between rheumatoid arthritis patients and age-matched healthy controls, did not differ significantly. Only rheumatoid arthritis patients, not healthy controls, showed CD8+ clonality increasing with age.

Of note for this clone: Its specificity is unknown.

Once isolated by positive magnetic bead selection, the CD4+ and CD8+ cells had their purity checked by flow cytometry. The repertoire was sequenced with immunoSEQ multiplex PCR; TCRdb's copy has only in-frame clones and lacks some. The data contain under 20,000 clones, 70% to 90% of them singletons. The length of the CDR3 is 16 residues. Trimming pared 0 bases from V and 0 bases from J, leaving 11 bases between. Germline-derived CDR1 and CDR2 are LNHNV and YYDKDF (reference sequence). Sequencing was carried out using CD8+ T cells sorted from blood. The V gene is TRBV15, the J gene TRBJ1-1; D is perhaps TRBD1 (5 bases). The receptor was isolated from a man aged 40-49 years in good health. CDR3 nucleotides: TGTGCCACCAGCAGAGATCGCGACAGTCTGAACACTGAAGCTTTCTTT. This codes for CATSRDRDSLNTEAFF.